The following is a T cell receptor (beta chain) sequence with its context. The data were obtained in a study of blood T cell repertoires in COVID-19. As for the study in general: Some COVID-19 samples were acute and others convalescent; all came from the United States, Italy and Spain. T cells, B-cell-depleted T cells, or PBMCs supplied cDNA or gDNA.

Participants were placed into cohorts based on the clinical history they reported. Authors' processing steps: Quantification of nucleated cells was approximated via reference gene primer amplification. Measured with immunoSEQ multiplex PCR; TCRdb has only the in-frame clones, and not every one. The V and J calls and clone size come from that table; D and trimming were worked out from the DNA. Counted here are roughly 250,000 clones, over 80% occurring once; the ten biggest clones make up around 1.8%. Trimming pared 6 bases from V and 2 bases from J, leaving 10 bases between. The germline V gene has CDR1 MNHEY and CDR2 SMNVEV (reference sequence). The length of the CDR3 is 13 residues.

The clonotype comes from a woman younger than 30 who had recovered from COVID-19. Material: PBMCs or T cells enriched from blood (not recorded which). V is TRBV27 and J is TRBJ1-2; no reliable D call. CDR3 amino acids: CASRPDSNYGYTF. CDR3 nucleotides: TGTGCCAGCAGGCCGGACTCGAACTATGGCTACACCTTC.